This entry lists 18 T cell receptor beta chains sequenced from one sample in a study of T cell responses to AZD1222 COVID-19 vaccine. Data came from immunoSEQ multiplex PCR; TCRdb stores just in-frame clones and leaves some out. Of about 180,000 clones listed, 85% to 95% were seen once; the top ten hold roughly 1%. Sample: peripheral blood, taken 28 days after the second dose of the MenACWY control vaccine. These TCRs come from an adult who received the MenACWY meningococcal vaccine as a control.

V and J are TRBV18 and TRBJ2-7; 8 bases are a match to TRBD1. CDR1 and CDR2 from the germline V gene are KGHSH and LQKENI. J lost 2 bases, V lost 3 bases, and 6 bases had no gene match. The CDR3 spans 15 residues. The CDR3 is CASSPPGQGAYEQYF. The DNA of the CDR3 is TGTGCCAGCTCACCCCCCGGACAGGGAGCCTACGAGCAGTACTTC.

The chain employs TRBV5-6 and TRBJ1-4; 7 nucleotides agree with TRBD1. V was clipped by 4 bases and J by 3 bases; unmatched bases: 6. The CDR3 consists of 15 residues. Germline V gives CDR1 SGHDT, CDR2 YYEEEE. CDR3 bases: TGTGCCAGCAGCCCGACAGGGAACCCTAATGAAAAACTGTTTTTT. Protein product: CASSPTGNPNEKLFF.

The chain uses TRBV6-2 or TRBV6-3 and TRBJ1-1; D is perhaps TRBD1 (5 bases). The CDR3 loop spans 15 amino acids. Per germline, CDR1 MNHEY and CDR2 SVGEGT. V was clipped by 0 bases and J by 0 bases, with 8 bases between them. This CDR3 is CASSYSGGLNTEAFF. CDR3 DNA sequence: TGTGCCAGCAGTTACTCGGGGGGATTGAACACTGAAGCTTTCTTT.

The CDR3 is CASSPNVFRDTFTGELFF. The CDR3 DNA reads TGTGCCAGCTCACCGAACGTTTTCCGGGACACCTTCACCGGGGAGCTGTTTTTT. J is TRBJ2-2 and V is TRBV18, with D possibly TRBD1 on 6 matching bases. The CDR3 is 18 residues long. In germline, CDR1 is KGHSH, CDR2 LQKENI. Trimming left V 3 bases short and J 4 bases short, with 21 bases between.

Note on this clone: The identical CDR3 is also encoded by other nucleotide sequences in the sample. The chain is built from TRBV15 and TRBJ1-2; perhaps TRBD1 as D (6 bases). The V and J ends lost 1 base and 5 bases respectively, with 8 bases between them. The CDR3 sequence is 13 residues long. Germline CDR1 and CDR2: LNHNV and YYDKDF (reference sequence). The CDR3 DNA reads TGTGCCACCAGCAGAGGTACAGGGTATGGCTACACCTTC. Translation gives CATSRGTGYGYTF.

V is TRBV6-5 and J is TRBJ1-5; no reliable D call. The V end lost 0 bases, the J end lost 6 bases, and 15 bases lay between the germline ends. Germline CDR1 and CDR2: MNHEY and SVGAGI. The CDR3 loop spans 16 amino acids. The DNA of the CDR3 is TGTGCCAGCAGTTACTCCCGGACTGCCCCGGGTCAGCCCCAGCATTTT. Translating it yields CASSYSRTAPGQPQHF.

The chain uses TRBV5-1 and TRBJ2-7, with D hard to call. This CDR3 has 12 residues. Germline V gene data show CDR1 as SGHRS and CDR2 as YFSETQ. V was clipped by 0 bases and J by 6 bases, with 7 bases between them. CDR3 nucleotides: TGCGCCAGCAGCTTGGGGGATTTCGAGCAGTACTTC. It encodes CASSLGDFEQYF.

The genes are TRBV2 and TRBJ1-6; D is unresolved. The length of the CDR3 is 16 residues. Germline V gives CDR1 SNHLY, CDR2 FYNNEI. The V and J ends lost 2 bases and 5 bases respectively, with 13 bases between them. CDR3 coding DNA: TGTGCCAGCAGTGAAACCCCATGGTCGGATAATTCACCCCTCCACTTT. Translated, it gives CASSETPWSDNSPLHF.

V and J are TRBV4-3 and TRBJ1-1; D may be TRBD1 (5 bases). The CDR3 length is 14 residues. V lost 5 bases, J lost 5 bases, and 15 bases lay in between. Germline V CDR1 and CDR2: LGHNA, YSLEER. This chain's CDR3 is CASSEQGIATEAFF. CDR3 DNA: TGCGCCAGCAGCGAGCAGGGAATCGCAACTGAAGCTTTCTTT.

The chain has TRBV30 and TRBJ1-1, with D perhaps TRBD1 (5 bases). Trimming took off 5 bases at V and 1 base at J, with 14 bases between the two ends. Germline lookup yields CDR1 GTSNPN and CDR2 SVGIG (reference sequence). The CDR3 sequence is 14 residues long. The CDR3 here is CAWVSGRGNTEAFF. The CDR3 coding sequence is TGTGCCTGGGTCTCAGGGCGGGGGAACACTGAAGCTTTCTTT.

The genes are TRBV11-2 and TRBJ2-1, with a tentative D call TRBD2 (7 bases). V was cut by 4 bases and J by 4 bases, with 14 bases left in between. Germline-derived CDR1 and CDR2 are SGHAT and FQNNGV. This CDR3 is built from 15 residues. The CDR3 region is CASSSRTAGYNEQFF. The CDR3, as DNA: TGTGCCAGCAGCTCCCGGACAGCGGGATACAATGAGCAGTTCTTC.

This chain links TRBV7-9 with TRBJ2-3; TRBD1 is a possible D gene (6 bases). CDR3 length: 13 residues. Deletions cut 5 bases from V and 6 bases from J, with 12 bases between. Germline CDR1 reads SEHNR; CDR2 reads FQNEAQ (reference sequence). The CDR3, as DNA: TGTGCCAGCAGCACACCAGGGGTGGATACGCAGTATTTT. The encoded protein is CASSTPGVDTQYF.

The gene calls are TRBV30 and TRBJ2-1; 8 positions match TRBD2. V trimming: 0 bases; J trimming: 8 bases; junction bases outside the gene matches: 9. This CDR3 is built from 15 residues. In germline, CDR1 is GTSNPN, CDR2 SVGIG (reference sequence). DNA for the CDR3: TGTGCCTGGAGTGTACCCGGGGGGGGCCGGGATGAGCAGTTCTTC. Protein: CAWSVPGGGRDEQFF.

The chain carries TRBV6-6 and TRBJ2-7; D unclear. V dropped 6 bases and J dropped 1 base, with 16 bases sitting between them. The CDR3 sequence is 15 residues long. CDR1 and CDR2 from the germline V gene are MNHNY and SVGAGI (reference sequence). The CDR3 sequence is CASSRQPPNSYEQYF. CDR3 coding DNA: TGTGCCAGCAGCCGCCAGCCACCGAATTCCTACGAGCAGTACTTC.

This clone showed up just once. The same CDR3 arises from other DNA sequences in this sample as well. The V gene is TRBV30, the J gene TRBJ1-5, with TRBD1 as a possible D gene (6 bases). The CDR3 covers 13 residues. CDR1 is GTSNPN, CDR2 SVGIG, per germline (reference sequence). V lost 0 bases, J lost 4 bases, and 7 bases lay in between. CDR3 loop: CAWSVGGNQPQHF. For the CDR3, the DNA is TGTGCCTGGAGTGTAGGGGGTAATCAGCCCCAGCATTTT.

The J gene is TRBJ1-2, the V gene TRBV2, with D tentatively TRBD1 (6 bases). V was cut by 2 bases and J by 1 base, with 14 bases left in between. Germline V CDR1 and CDR2: SNHLY, FYNNEI. This CDR3 is built from 16 residues. This chain's CDR3 is CASSEWAGQSNYGYTF. CDR3 DNA: TGTGCCAGCAGTGAATGGGCAGGACAGAGTAACTATGGCTACACCTTC.

The V and J genes are TRBV11-3 and TRBJ1-5, with D perhaps matching TRBD1 (5 bases). The germline V gene has CDR1 SGHNT and CDR2 YENEEA. Between the trimmed V and J ends, which lost 7 bases and 5 bases, there was a span of 21 bases. The CDR3 extends over 16 amino acids. CDR3 sequence (DNA): TGTGCCAGCACCCCTAGCTGGGGGGGAGGGGATCAGCCCCAGCATTTT. Amino acids: CASTPSWGGGDQPQHF.

The gene calls are TRBV12-3 or TRBV12-4 and TRBJ2-3; D may be TRBD1 (5 bases). The V gene lost 4 bases and the J gene lost 3 bases, with 8 bases spanning the gap. This CDR3 is 13 amino acids long. The CDR3 DNA reads TGTGCCAGCAGTTCCTCAGGGACAGATACGCAGTATTTT. Its translation is CASSSSGTDTQYF.